The next 14 T cell receptor beta chains were all read from a single sample in a study of human T cells and chemical hapten exposure. Time point here: patch test 1, 2 weeks after DPC sensitization. As to treatment: therapeutic diphenylcyclopropenone sensitization with weekly scalp DPC. Via MiXCR, TCRdb re-called the RACE reads, giving one row per CDR3 protein. The sample has approximately 82,000 distinct CDR3 sequences; 8% to 11% are singletons. The sequencing here drew on whole blood, taken in connection with sensitization to the hapten diphenylcyclopropenone (DPC). Source of these receptors: a man aged 35-49 years with alopecia areata. Some clones in this sample may be carry-over from other donors' samples.

This clonotype has a count of ten or more. The chain recombines TRBV29-1 with TRBJ1-3, with D unclear. CDR1 and CDR2 from the germline V gene are SQVTM and ANQGSEA. V was pared by 2 bases and J by 0 bases, with 8 bases between. This CDR3 comprises 14 residues. The CDR3 loop is CSVETSRSGNTIYF. DNA for the CDR3: TGCAGCGTTGAAACAAGCCGCTCTGGAAACACCATATATTTT. Variable domain in full (rest from reference TRBV29-1 and TRBJ1-3): SAVISQKPSRDICQRGTSLTIQCQVDSQVTMMFWYRQQPGQSLTLIATANQGSEATYESGFVIDKFPISRPNLTFSTLTVSNMSPEDSSIYLCSVETSRSGNTIYFGEGSWLTVV.

This clonotype came up a few times. V is TRBV7-2 and J is TRBJ2-1; tentative D call: TRBD2 (6 bases). Germline V lookup: CDR1 SGHTA, CDR2 FQGNSA. The CDR3 has 17 residues. With 4 bases removed from V and 0 bases from J, the gap between germline ends came to 16 bases. The CDR3 protein is CASSSTRELGSYNEQFF. In DNA form, the CDR3 reads TGTGCCAGCAGCTCGACTAGAGAATTAGGCTCCTACAATGAGCAGTTCTTC.

V and J are TRBV6-2 or TRBV6-3 and TRBJ2-4; 7 bases match TRBD2. Germline V lookup: CDR1 MNHEY, CDR2 SVGEGT. After removal of 4 bases from V and 6 bases from J, the junction contained 12 bases not matched to a gene. CDR3 length: 16 amino acids. CDR3 protein: CASSSIVSGMRNIQYF. In DNA form, the CDR3 reads TGTGCCAGCAGTTCTATCGTAAGCGGGATGAGAAACATTCAGTACTTC.

V usage is TRBV24-1 and J usage is TRBJ2-5, with unresolved D. In germline, CDR1 is KGHDR, CDR2 SFDVKD. V lost 9 bases, J lost 5 bases, and 21 bases lay in between. This CDR3 is 15 amino acids long. In DNA, the CDR3 is TGTGCCACCGCCGCGGACGTCCAAGCGTCTGAGACCCAGTACTTC. It is translated as CATAADVQASETQYF.

This clonotype was seen a few times. The chain links TRBV6-5 to TRBJ2-5, with D maybe TRBD2 (5 bases). Trimming removed 7 bases from V and 5 bases from J, with 14 bases in between. This CDR3 spans 13 amino acids. The germline gives CDR1 MNHEY, CDR2 SVGAGI. In DNA form, the CDR3 reads TGTGCCAGCACTAGAGAGAGAGGGGAGACCCAGTACTTC. It codes for CASTRERGETQYF.

This clonotype was observed a handful of times. This sequence joins TRBV5-8 and TRBJ1-1, with D unresolved. This CDR3 is built from 15 residues. Germline V gives CDR1 SGHTS, CDR2 YDEGEE. The V end lost 0 bases, the J end lost 1 base, and 10 bases lay between the germline ends. CDR3 sequence reads: CASSLAAASNTEAFF. CDR3 in DNA: TGTGCCAGCAGCTTGGCAGCAGCGTCGAACACTGAAGCTTTCTTT.

This clonotype was recorded at least ten times. The CDR3 spells CASSYAGAEQYF. The CDR3 DNA follows: TGTGCCAGCAGTTACGCGGGGGCCGAGCAGTACTTC. The V call is TRBV6-6, the J call TRBJ2-7; D might be TRBD2 (7 bases). Deletions cut 2 bases from V and 6 bases from J, with 8 bases between. The V gene's germline CDR1 is MNHNY and CDR2 SVGAGI (reference sequence). CDR3 length: 12 residues.

In this sample, this clonotype turned up many times. The chain uses TRBV6-2 or TRBV6-3 and TRBJ2-7; TRBD2 matches 11 bases. Germline V CDR1 and CDR2: MNHEY, SVGEGT. After removal of 0 bases from V and 2 bases from J, the junction contained 12 bases not matched to a gene. This CDR3 has 19 residues. CDR3 DNA: TGTGCCAGCAGTTACTCTCTAGCGGGAGGCCTTACACCTACCTACGAGCAGTACTTC. Its protein product is CASSYSLAGGLTPTYEQYF.

The V call is TRBV29-1, the J call TRBJ2-7; possible D gene TRBD1, 5 bases. The CDR3 loop spans 15 amino acids. Germline-derived CDR1 and CDR2 are SQVTM and ANQGSEA. Trimming cost V 0 bases and J 1 base, with 13 bases left between them. The DNA of the CDR3 is TGCAGCGTTGAAGATCCTAGGGGCAGATCCTACGAGCAGTACTTC. Its translation is CSVEDPRGRSYEQYF.

The chain combines TRBV7-2 with TRBJ2-7; D unresolved. Trimming stripped 1 base from V and 3 bases from J, with 10 bases between. Germline CDR1 reads SGHTA; CDR2 reads FQGNSA. The CDR3 consists of 14 residues. The CDR3 loop is CASSLDSHNYEQYF. CDR3 coding DNA: TGTGCCAGCAGCTTAGACAGCCACAACTACGAGCAGTACTTC.

The rearrangement links TRBV30 to TRBJ1-5; 7 nucleotides line up with TRBD1. The junction had 3 bases not matched to a gene; V was cut back by 0 bases and J by 7 bases. Germline V lookup: CDR1 GTSNPN, CDR2 SVGIG (reference sequence). The CDR3 has 13 residues. The CDR3: CAWSVQGTQPQHF. The CDR3 DNA reads TGTGCCTGGAGTGTACAGGGGACGCAGCCCCAGCATTTT.

This clonotype was seen a few times. The chain employs TRBV10-3 and TRBJ2-5, with 9 positions matching TRBD2. CDR1 and CDR2 (germline): ENHRY, SYGVKD. V was pared by 5 bases and J by 2 bases, with 3 bases of the junction left unmatched. The CDR3 runs to 14 residues. The CDR3 DNA is TGTGCCATCAGTCCTAGCGGGACGCAAGAGACCCAGTACTTC. This translates into CAISPSGTQETQYF.

This clonotype was recorded many times. CDR3: CASSLRSIHTDTQYF. The CDR3 bases are TGTGCCAGCAGCTTACGGTCGATCCACACAGATACGCAGTATTTT. This chain joins TRBV7-6 and TRBJ2-3; D call uncertain. The CDR3 is 15 amino acids. With 2 bases removed from V and 2 bases from J, the gap between germline ends came to 11 bases. The germline V gene encodes CDR1 SGHVS and CDR2 FNYEAQ.

This clonotype was seen a handful of times. This chain connects TRBV3-1 to TRBJ2-3; TRBD1 aligns across 7 bases. V lost 4 bases, J lost 7 bases, and 5 bases stayed unmatched. Germline-derived CDR1 and CDR2 are LGHDT and YNNKEL (reference sequence). This CDR3 is 13 amino acids long. CDR3 region: CASSPLGQNTQYF. In nucleotides, the CDR3 is TGTGCCAGCAGCCCGCTGGGACAGAATACGCAGTATTTT.